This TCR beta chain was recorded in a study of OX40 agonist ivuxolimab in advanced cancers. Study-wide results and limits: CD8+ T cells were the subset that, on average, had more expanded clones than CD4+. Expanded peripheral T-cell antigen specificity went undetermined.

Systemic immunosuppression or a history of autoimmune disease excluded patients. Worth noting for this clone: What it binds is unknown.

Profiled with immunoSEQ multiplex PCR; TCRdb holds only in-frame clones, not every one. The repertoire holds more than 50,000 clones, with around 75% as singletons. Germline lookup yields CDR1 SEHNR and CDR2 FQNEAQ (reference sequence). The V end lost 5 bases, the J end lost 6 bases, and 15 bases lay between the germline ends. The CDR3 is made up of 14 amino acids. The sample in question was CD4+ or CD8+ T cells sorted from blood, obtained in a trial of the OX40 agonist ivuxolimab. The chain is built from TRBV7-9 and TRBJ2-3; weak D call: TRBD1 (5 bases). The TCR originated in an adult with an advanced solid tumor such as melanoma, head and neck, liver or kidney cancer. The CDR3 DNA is TGTGCCAGCAGCCTCCTGGGGCAGCTTGATACGCAGTATTTT. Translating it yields CASSLLGQLDTQYF. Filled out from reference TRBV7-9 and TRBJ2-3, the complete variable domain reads DTGVSQNPRHKITKRGQNVTFRCDPISEHNRLYWYRQTLGQGPEFLTYFQNEAQLEKSRLLSDRFSAERPKGSFSTLEIQRTEQGDSAMYLCASSLLGQLDTQYFGPGTRLTVL.